The rows below give T cell receptor beta chains drawn from one sample of a study of T cell repertoires in ileal Crohn's disease. Data came from immunoSEQ multiplex PCR; TCRdb stores just in-frame clones and leaves some out. The profile shows approximately 27,000 clones, about 81% of them singletons. Sequenced: ileal tissue. The receptors shown here come from an adult with Crohn's disease. The CDR3 runs from the conserved cysteine through the conserved F or W. The order of the fields is D gene, J gene, V gene, clone size, CDR3 DNA, CDR3 protein. D genes are given only for firm matches. The size entry is marked missing in some rows and otherwise reads once, few, many or a size class.

. | TRBJ2-5 | TRBV7-2 | . | TGTGCCAGCAGCTCCCCTGACAGACGCGAGACCCAGTACTTC | CASSSPDRRETQYF
TRBD1 | TRBJ2-3 | TRBV27 | once | TGTGCCAGCAGTCGGACAGGGTTCGTCACAGATACGCAGTATTTT | CASSRTGFVTDTQYF
TRBD1 | TRBJ2-5 | TRBV9 | . | TGTGCCAGCAGCGGTGGACAGGGGGAAGAGACCCAGTACTTC | CASSGGQGEETQYF
TRBD1 | TRBJ1-1 | TRBV7-2 | . | TGTGCCAGCAGCTTAGAGGGACAGATTTCGAACACTGAAGCTTTCTTT | CASSLEGQISNTEAFF
TRBD1 | TRBJ1-2 | TRBV2 | . | TGTGCCAGCAGTGGGGGACAGGTCGCTAACTATGGCTACACCTTC | CASSGGQVANYGYTF
TRBD2 | TRBJ2-3 | TRBV6-5 | . | TGTGCCAGCAGTTACTCGGGAGGGGAGGGCACAGATACGCAGTATTTT | CASSYSGGEGTDTQYF
TRBD1 | TRBJ2-2 | TRBV4-3 | few | TGCGCCAGCAGCTCCTCAGCACGATACAGGGGGCGCAACACCGGGGAGCTGTTTTTT | CASSSSARYRGRNTGELFF
. | TRBJ1-6 | TRBV19 | . | TGTGCCAGTACGAGGGGGGGCAGGGTGGATTCACCCCTCCACTTT | CASTRGGRVDSPLHF
. | TRBJ1-1 | TRBV6-5 | once | TGTGCCAGCAGCTTGGGCCATATGAACACTGAAGCTTTCTTT | CASSLGHMNTEAFF
TRBD2 | TRBJ2-7 | TRBV2 | . | TGTGCCAGCAACCCCCTGGGGACTAGCGGGGACGAGCAGTACTTC | CASNPLGTSGDEQYF
. | TRBJ2-7 | TRBV4-2 | . | TGTGCCAGCAGCCAACTGGACAGATCGTGGGAGCAGTACTTC | CASSQLDRSWEQYF
TRBD1 | TRBJ1-1 | TRBV19 | . | TGTGCCAGTAGTATAGATAAAACAGGGGCCACTGAAGCTTTCTTT | CASSIDKTGATEAFF
. | TRBJ2-2 | TRBV7-9 | . | TGTGCCAGCAGCTCCCTCACCGGGGAGCTGTTTTTT | CASSSLTGELFF
TRBD2 | TRBJ2-2 | TRBV10-3 | few | TGTGCCATCAACCCACTAGCGGGGGCCGGCACCGGGGAGCTGTTTTTT | CAINPLAGAGTGELFF
. | TRBJ1-1 | TRBV19 | . | TGTGCCAGTAGTATCCCCCGCAGGCCTGACATGAACACTGAAGCTTTCTTT | CASSIPRRPDMNTEAFF
. | TRBJ1-1 | TRBV4-3 | . | TGCGCCAGCAGCCAAGATATGGGGGCTTTGACTGAAGCTTTCTTT | CASSQDMGALTEAFF
TRBD2 | TRBJ2-3 | TRBV7-2 | . | TGTGCCAGCAGCCCCCCGGGACTAGCAAGCACAGATACGCAGTATTTT | CASSPPGLASTDTQYF
TRBD1 | TRBJ1-1 | TRBV19 | . | TGTGCCAGTAGTAAAGGGGGCCACACTGAAGCTTTCTTT | CASSKGGHTEAFF
TRBD2 | TRBJ2-5 | TRBV2 | . | TGTGCCAGCCGGGGACTAGCGGAGACCCAGTACTTC | CASRGLAETQYF
. | TRBJ1-1 | TRBV2 | . | TGTGCCAGCAGCACACAATCAATCGCGAACACTGAAGCTTTCTTT | CASSTQSIANTEAFF
. | TRBJ2-2 | TRBV30 | . | TGTGCCTGGAGTGTAGGAGTTACTGCGAACACCGGGGAGCTGTTTTTT | CAWSVGVTANTGELFF
. | TRBJ1-1 | TRBV27 | few | TGTGCCAGCAGAGAAAGCTATATGAACACTGAAGCTTTCTTT | CASRESYMNTEAFF
TRBD1 | TRBJ1-1 | TRBV4-2 | few | TGTGCCAGCAGCCAAATAACAGGGGCGAACACTGAAGCTTTCTTT | CASSQITGANTEAFF
. | TRBJ1-2 | TRBV10-3 | . | TGTGCCATCAGTTCGGCGGACAGACACTATGGCTACACCTTC | CAISSADRHYGYTF
TRBD1 | TRBJ1-2 | TRBV11-2 | few | TGTGCCAGCAGCCAATACAGGGGCCGTGGCTACACCTTC | CASSQYRGRGYTF
. | TRBJ2-3 | TRBV12-5 | . | TGTGCTAGTATACAGGGTGGCCACAATCAGCCCCAGTATTTT | CASIQGGHNQPQYF
. | TRBJ1-2 | TRBV20-1 | . | TGCAGTGCTACAGGGGCGGAGGGCTACACCTTC | CSATGAEGYTF
. | TRBJ1-3 | TRBV7-8 | . | TGTGCCAGCAGCCCATCCGCGGGGAATGGAAACACCATATATTTT | CASSPSAGNGNTIYF
. | TRBJ1-4 | TRBV4-1 | . | TGCGCCAGCAGCCAAGATCCTGGGGCGCGCAGGATAACGTCTGAAAAACTGTTTTTT | CASSQDPGARRITSEKLFF
. | TRBJ2-2 | TRBV6-1 | . | TGTGCCAGCACCCTCATGGAGGACACCGGGGAGCTGTTTTTT | CASTLMEDTGELFF
. | TRBJ2-1 | TRBV29-1 | . | TGCAGCGTTGATGATTTCAGGTTAAGCCAGAATGAGCAGTTCTTC | CSVDDFRLSQNEQFF
TRBD2 | TRBJ2-2 | TRBV18 | . | TGTGCCAGCTCGCGGACTAGCGGGGGGGCCACGAACACCGGGGAGCTGTTTTTT | CASSRTSGGATNTGELFF
TRBD1 | TRBJ1-6 | TRBV7-9 | . | TGTGCCAGCAGCATGGGAACGACCGGGACAGGATATTCACCCCTCCACTTT | CASSMGTTGTGYSPLHF
. | TRBJ2-3 | TRBV7-8 | . | TGTGCCAGCAGCTTAGGTCAGGCGAGCACAGATACGCAGTATTTT | CASSLGQASTDTQYF
. | TRBJ1-6 | TRBV5-4 | . | TGTGCCAGCAGCTCAGGACAGTGGAATTCACCCCTCCACTTT | CASSSGQWNSPLHF
TRBD2 | TRBJ2-1 | TRBV7-2 | . | TGTGCCAGCAGCGTATTGACTAGCGGGGGCAATGAGCAGTTCTTC | CASSVLTSGGNEQFF
. | TRBJ1-6 | TRBV4-3 | few | TGCGCCAGCAGCCAAGCATTGAGCTCCTATAATTCACCCCTCCACTTT | CASSQALSSYNSPLHF
TRBD1 | TRBJ2-7 | TRBV6-6 | . | TGTGCCAGCAGTTACGCGACAGGGGACCCTTACGAGCAGTACTTC | CASSYATGDPYEQYF
TRBD1 | TRBJ1-2 | TRBV11-2 | . | TGTGCCAGCAGCCTTATGCGGACAGGAATGGAAGGTGGCTACACCTTC | CASSLMRTGMEGGYTF
TRBD1 | TRBJ1-1 | TRBV5-6 | . | TGTGCCAGCAGCATCCGGGACAGGGAGAGCACTGAAGCTTTCTTT | CASSIRDRESTEAFF
TRBD1 | TRBJ2-2 | TRBV25-1 | . | TGTGCCAGCAGTGGGGACAGGGAGGCCGGGGAGCTGTTTTTT | CASSGDREAGELFF
TRBD1 | TRBJ1-2 | TRBV9 | . | TGTGCCAGCAGCGAAGGACAGGGACCTGGCTACACCTTC | CASSEGQGPGYTF
. | TRBJ2-7 | TRBV11-2 | . | TGTGCCAGCAGCTTAGACTATACCTACGAGCAGTACTTC | CASSLDYTYEQYF
. | TRBJ1-1 | TRBV21-1 | once | TGTGCCAGCAGCTACACCCATGGGGCCAATGACACAGGGGGCAACACTGAAGCTTTCTTT | CASSYTHGANDTGGNTEAFF
TRBD1 | TRBJ2-7 | TRBV4-3 | . | TGCGCCTCCGGTCCCACAGGGGGCTCCTACGAGCAGTACTTC | CASGPTGGSYEQYF
. | TRBJ2-6 | TRBV19 | . | TGTGCCAGTAGTATGGGAGCCTTCTCTGGGGCCAACGTCCTGACTTTC | CASSMGAFSGANVLTF
TRBD1 | TRBJ1-2 | TRBV5-6 | . | TGTGCCAGCAGCTTTGGGGACAGGGCTGTGCGAGACTTC | CASSFGDRAVRDF
TRBD1 | TRBJ1-1 | TRBV4-2 | few | TGTGCCAGCAGCCCAGACAGGGGGCGAAGTGAAGCTTTCTTT | CASSPDRGRSEAFF
TRBD1 | TRBJ1-2 | TRBV9 | . | TGTGCCAGCAGCGGCCGACAGGGGCACTATGGCTACACCTTC | CASSGRQGHYGYTF
. | TRBJ1-4 | TRBV6-6 | few | TGTGCCAGCAGTTACGGCCCTAATGAAAAACTGTTTTTT | CASSYGPNEKLFF
TRBD1 | TRBJ1-5 | TRBV5-1 | . | TGCGCCAGCAGCTTAGGGGACAGGGTGGGACAGCCCCAGCATTTT | CASSLGDRVGQPQHF